The 12 T cell receptor beta chains below come from one sample, sequenced in a study of blood T cell repertoires in COVID-19. The repertoire was sequenced with immunoSEQ multiplex PCR; TCRdb's copy has only in-frame clones and lacks some. There are 70,000 to 85,000 clones in the sample; under 95% occur only once, and roughly 5% lies in the top ten. Sequences were obtained from peripheral blood. The receptors derive from a woman aged 60 to 75 with active COVID-19.

This chain uses TRBV28 with TRBJ2-7; 11 bases line up with TRBD2. Germline-derived CDR1 and CDR2 are MDHEN and SYDVKM. The CDR3 length is 14 residues. Germline trimming cut 4 bases from V and 7 bases from J; bases unmatched to any gene: 6. This CDR3 is CASSYSGGGIEQYF. CDR3 sequence (DNA): TGTGCCAGCAGTTATAGCGGGGGGGGTATTGAGCAGTACTTC.

The genes are TRBV5-1 and TRBJ1-2, with D perhaps matching TRBD1 (6 bases). Germline V gene lookup returns CDR1 SGHRS and CDR2 YFSETQ. V lost 4 bases, J lost 3 bases, and 22 bases lay in between. The CDR3 extends over 17 amino acids. The CDR3 DNA follows: TGCGCCAGCAGCCCGCAGGAGACAGGTTGGGGACACTATGGCTACACCTTC. It is translated as CASSPQETGWGHYGYTF.

This clone was seen a single time. The chain recombines TRBV7-9 with TRBJ1-1; maybe TRBD1 (6 bases). The CDR3 covers 13 residues. CDR1 SEHNR and CDR2 FQNEAQ come from the germline V gene (reference sequence). V gave up 0 bases and J gave up 10 bases, with 12 bases separating them. CDR3 protein: CASSLAIRTVAFF. The CDR3 bases are TGTGCCAGCAGCTTAGCTATCCGGACAGTAGCTTTCTTT.

This chain uses TRBV30 with TRBJ1-2; TRBD1 agrees at 9 bases. In germline, CDR1 is GTSNPN, CDR2 SVGIG (reference sequence). J was trimmed by 8 bases and V by 4 bases; bases with no gene match: 5. The CDR3 totals 12 residues. CDR3 in DNA: TGTGCCTGGAATCGGGACAGGGAGGGCTACACCTTC. Protein product: CAWNRDREGYTF.

This clone appeared a few times. This chain connects TRBV10-3 to TRBJ1-5; D is undetermined. Germline V gene data show CDR1 as ENHRY and CDR2 as SYGVKD. CDR3 length: 14 residues. V lost 10 bases and J 1 base, leaving 14 bases between the germline ends. CDR3 protein: CATSQAGSNQPQHF. DNA of the CDR3: TGTGCCACCTCCCAGGCAGGAAGCAATCAGCCCCAGCATTTT.

This chain joins TRBV5-1 and TRBJ2-7; TRBD2 matches at 9 bases. The CDR3 loop spans 16 amino acids. The germline V gene encodes CDR1 SGHRS and CDR2 YFSETQ. The junction had 9 bases not matched to a gene; V was cut back by 0 bases and J by 5 bases. The CDR3 sequence is CASSLVAGGGGNEQYF. CDR3 nucleotides: TGCGCCAGCAGCTTGGTCGCGGGAGGGGGAGGGAACGAGCAGTACTTC.

The V call is TRBV18, the J call TRBJ2-1, with D possibly TRBD2 on 6 matching bases. Germline assignment: CDR1 KGHSH and CDR2 LQKENI. The CDR3 is 17 residues long. Trimming left V 6 bases short and J 2 bases short, with 20 bases between. The DNA of the CDR3 is TGTGCCAGCTCTAGCCAGGGCCGGGGGTACCCCTACAATGAGCAGTTCTTC. Translated: CASSSQGRGYPYNEQFF.

This clone was counted a single time. V is TRBV9 and J is TRBJ2-1, with 9 bases that match TRBD2. Germline CDR1 is SGDLS and CDR2 is YYNGEE. The CDR3 covers 14 residues. With 2 bases clipped from V and 6 bases from J, the junction kept 3 bases outside the gene matches. The CDR3 loop reads CASSVVAGVNEQFF. In DNA, the CDR3 is TGTGCCAGCAGCGTCGTAGCGGGAGTCAATGAGCAGTTCTTC.

This chain uses TRBV28 with TRBJ2-7; maybe TRBD2 (6 bases). Trimming stripped 5 bases from V and 4 bases from J, with 12 bases between. Germline CDR1 MDHEN, CDR2 SYDVKM. CDR3 size: 13 residues. CDR3 coding DNA: TGTGCCAGCAGTCCTGGAGGGTTGTACGAGCAGTACTTC. Its translation: CASSPGGLYEQYF.

J is TRBJ1-1 and V is TRBV5-1; D may be TRBD1 (6 bases). Between the trimmed V and J ends, which lost 1 base and 3 bases, there was a span of 10 bases. The V gene's germline CDR1 is SGHRS and CDR2 YFSETQ. The CDR3 totals 14 residues. CDR3 DNA sequence: TGCGCCAGCAGCTTGTCCCAGGGGTACACTGAAGCTTTCTTT. Protein product: CASSLSQGYTEAFF.

This chain links TRBV5-1 with TRBJ2-6; TRBD1 might be the D (6 bases). Trimming stripped 4 bases from V and 4 bases from J, with 9 bases between. This CDR3 contains 14 residues. In germline, CDR1 is SGHRS, CDR2 YFSETQ. The CDR3 is CASSRTAGANVLTF. For the CDR3, the DNA is TGCGCCAGCAGCCGGACAGCGGGGGCCAACGTCCTGACTTTC. Drawing the rest from reference TRBV5-1 and TRBJ2-6, the complete variable domain is KAGVTQTPRYLIKTRGQQVTLSCSPISGHRSVSWYQQTPGQGLQFLFEYFSETQRNKGNFPGRFSGRQFSNSRSEMNVSTLELGDSALYLCASSRTAGANVLTFGAGSRLTVL.

The chain joins TRBV24-1 to TRBJ2-7; D ambiguous. Between the trimmed V and J ends, which lost 0 bases and 4 bases, there was a span of 6 bases. The CDR3 is made up of 13 amino acids. Germline V gene data show CDR1 as KGHDR and CDR2 as SFDVKD. The CDR3 protein is CATSDLEAYEQYF. CDR3 DNA: TGTGCCACCAGTGATTTGGAGGCGTACGAGCAGTACTTC.